This entry lists 26 T cell receptor beta chains sequenced from one sample in a study of regulatory T cells in long-lasting Graves disease. This sample's time point: newly diagnosed GD, antithyroid drugs for less than 3 months. Making the TCR library involved RNA that had been extracted from PBMCs. For TCR beta, libraries came from iRepertoire HTBI primers and Arm-PCR of CDR3 regions. Each CDR3 protein gets one entry after TCRdb re-called the multiplex PCR reads with MiXCR. The table records hundreds of thousands of distinct CDR3 sequences, 15% to 20% of them present only once. The same data also contributed to another study, on T cells in Graves' hyperthyroidism and ophthalmopathy.

This sample comprised peripheral blood mononuclear cells (PBMCs), obtained at new diagnosis, from a patient treated with antithyroid drugs. The receptor set was obtained from a woman in her 30s with Graves disease.

This clonotype was observed a handful of times. The rearrangement joins TRBV3-1 to TRBJ2-7; a possible D gene is TRBD2 (6 bases). Germline-derived CDR1 and CDR2 are LGHDT and YNNKEL (reference sequence). Deletions cut 4 bases from V and 3 bases from J, with 16 bases between. CDR3 length: 15 residues. The chain's CDR3 is CASSPEVRGDYEQYF. CDR3 DNA: TGTGCCAGCAGCCCGGAGGTGCGGGGTGACTACGAGCAGTACTTC.

This clonotype has ten or more counts. This CDR3 reads CAISESAGSYEQYF. The CDR3 DNA reads as TGTGCCATCAGTGAGTCGGCGGGATCCTACGAGCAGTACTTC. The genes are TRBV10-3 and TRBJ2-7, with a possible D match to TRBD2 (6 bases). V lost 0 bases and J lost 1, with 7 bases in between. The CDR3 length is 14 residues. Per germline, CDR1 ENHRY and CDR2 SYGVKD.

This clonotype was seen more than once but under ten times. The genes are TRBV3-1 and TRBJ1-2, with a weak D call TRBD1 (5 bases). Between the trimmed V and J ends, which lost 9 bases and 3 bases, there was a span of 20 bases. The CDR3 loop spans 15 amino acids. The V gene's germline CDR1 is LGHDT and CDR2 YNNKEL (reference sequence). The CDR3 nucleotides are TGTGCCAGTCGTGGTGGGGACTTCCTTGACTATGGCTACACCTTC. Its protein is CASRGGDFLDYGYTF. Based on the CDR3 plus reference TRBV3-1 and TRBJ1-2, the full variable domain is DTAVSQTPKYLVTQMGNDKSIKCEQNLGHDTMYWYKQDSKKFLKIMFSYNNKELIINETVPNRFSPKSPDKAHLNLHINSLELGDSAVYFCASRGGDFLDYGYTFGSGTRLTVV.

This clonotype was observed a handful of times. The chain joins TRBV7-8 to TRBJ1-4; D uncertain. In germline, CDR1 is SGHVS, CDR2 FQNEAQ. Trimming left V 5 bases short and J 1 base short, with 11 bases between. The CDR3 loop spans 15 amino acids. This CDR3 is CASSANTRTNEKLFF. The CDR3 DNA reads as TGTGCCAGCAGCGCCAACACTAGAACTAATGAAAAACTGTTTTTT.

This clonotype was counted many times. The V gene is TRBV7-9, the J gene TRBJ1-5, with a tentative D call TRBD1 (5 bases). Germline CDR1 and CDR2: SEHNR and FQNEAQ (reference sequence). Trimming removed 6 bases from V and 7 bases from J, with 13 bases in between. The CDR3 consists of 13 residues. CDR3 coding DNA: TGTGCCAGCAGTCCTCAGGGAGACCAGCCCCAGCATTTT. This translates into CASSPQGDQPQHF. Supplemented by reference TRBV7-9 and TRBJ1-5, the full variable domain reads DTGVSQNPRHKITKRGQNVTFRCDPISEHNRLYWYRQTLGQGPEFLTYFQNEAQLEKSRLLSDRFSAERPKGSFSTLEIQRTEQGDSAMYLCASSPQGDQPQHFGDGTRLSIL.

This clonotype has only a few counts. V gene TRBV11-2 combines with J gene TRBJ1-2; tentatively, D is TRBD1 (6 bases). Between the trimmed V and J ends, which lost 3 bases and 7 bases, there was a span of 21 bases. The CDR3 covers 16 residues. Germline V CDR1 and CDR2: SGHAT, FQNNGV. The CDR3 DNA reads as TGTGCCAGCAGCTTTGGAACCGCCGGGGCAGGGGTTGGCTACACCTTC. Translating it yields CASSFGTAGAGVGYTF.

The V and J genes are TRBV19 and TRBJ2-3, with TRBD1 matching over 10 bases. The CDR3 loop spans 15 amino acids. The germline CDR1 and CDR2 sequences are LNHDA and SQIVND (reference sequence). V dropped 10 bases and J dropped 4; count of bases not matched to a gene: 11. The CDR3 coding sequence is TGTGCCACTCAAGACAGGGGGCAATCTGCAGATACGCAGTATTTT. Translation gives CATQDRGQSADTQYF. Variable domain in full (rest from reference TRBV19 and TRBJ2-3): DGGITQSPKYLFRKEGQNVTLSCEQNLNHDAMYWYRQDPGQGLRLIYYSQIVNDFQKGDIAEGYSVSREKKESFPLTVTSAQKNPTAFYLCATQDRGQSADTQYFGPGTRLTVL.

This clonotype occurred a few times. The chain couples TRBV7-9 to TRBJ2-5; 7 bases line up with TRBD2. The CDR3 has 14 residues. Germline V gene lookup returns CDR1 SEHNR and CDR2 FQNEAQ (reference sequence). The V segment lost 4 bases and the J segment 5 bases; nucleotides outside the gene matches: 7. The DNA of the CDR3 is TGTGCCAGCAGCTCGGGACTAACGATCGAGACCCAGTACTTC. It encodes CASSSGLTIETQYF.

The chain carries TRBV28 and TRBJ1-2, with D perhaps matching TRBD1 (6 bases). There are 13 residues in the CDR3. V lost 6 bases to trimming and J lost 8 bases, with 16 bases between them. Germline CDR1 MDHEN, CDR2 SYDVKM. CDR3 residues: CASREETGSGYTF. The CDR3, as DNA: TGTGCCAGCAGGGAAGAAACAGGGAGCGGCTACACCTTC.

The J gene is TRBJ2-3, the V gene TRBV9, with TRBD2 matching over 7 bases. V was clipped by 0 bases and J by 6 bases; unmatched bases: 7. The length of the CDR3 is 15 residues. Looked up from germline, CDR1 is SGDLS and CDR2 is YYNGEE. The chain's CDR3 is CASSVGFMGGDTQYF. Here the CDR3 DNA reads TGTGCCAGCAGCGTAGGCTTTATGGGGGGGGATACGCAGTATTTT.

The chain recombines TRBV19 with TRBJ2-7; 11 positions agree with TRBD1. The V and J ends lost 7 bases and 6 bases, in that order; junction bases with no gene match: 8. The CDR3 has 14 amino acids. Germline assignment: CDR1 LNHDA and CDR2 SQIVND (reference sequence). CDR3 in amino acids: CASIGGQGDLEQYF. The CDR3 DNA sequence: TGTGCCAGTATTGGGGGACAGGGGGATCTCGAGCAGTACTTC.

In its sample, this clonotype was seen many times. The chain has TRBV7-9 and TRBJ1-1; D is ambiguous. CDR1 is SEHNR and CDR2 is FQNEAQ in the germline V gene (reference sequence). Trimming cost V 1 base and J 0 bases, with 6 bases left between them. The CDR3 covers 14 residues. This chain's CDR3 is CASSLELMNTEAFF. CDR3 in DNA: TGTGCCAGCAGCTTAGAGCTAATGAACACTGAAGCTTTCTTT.

This clonotype was detected only a few times. The genes are TRBV3-1 and TRBJ2-1, with 7 bases fitting TRBD2. Germline-derived CDR1 and CDR2 are LGHDT and YNNKEL (reference sequence). The V and J ends lost 4 bases and 9 bases, in that order; junction bases with no gene match: 15. CDR3 length equals 16 residues. The CDR3 protein is CASSPPGGSAVGEQFF. The CDR3 nucleotides are TGTGCCAGCAGCCCCCCGGGGGGTAGCGCGGTTGGTGAGCAGTTCTTC.

This clonotype was observed at least ten times. The rearrangement links TRBV6-1 to TRBJ2-7; D may be TRBD1 (6 bases). The CDR3 spans 15 residues. Trimming took 6 bases from V and 2 from J, leaving 17 bases between them. Germline V gives CDR1 MNHNS, CDR2 SASEGT. CDR3 sequence reads: CASRPQGKSTYEQYF. The CDR3 DNA follows: TGTGCCAGCAGGCCCCAGGGGAAATCTACCTACGAGCAGTACTTC.

This clonotype came up many times. The rearrangement joins TRBV28 to TRBJ2-2, with D unclear. This CDR3 has 12 amino acids. Germline-derived CDR1 and CDR2 are MDHEN and SYDVKM. V was shortened by 3 bases and J by 5 bases, with 4 bases between the two germline ends. CDR3 residues: CASSFLTGELFF. CDR3 bases: TGTGCCAGCAGTTTTCTTACCGGGGAGCTGTTTTTT.

This clonotype was seen repeatedly, ten times or more. V and J are TRBV28 and TRBJ1-3; 7 positions agree with TRBD1. Germline CDR1 and CDR2: MDHEN and SYDVKM. The CDR3 runs 16 residues. Unmatched junction bases numbered 7, after V lost 5 bases and J lost 0 bases. Here the CDR3 reads CASSPWDSDSGNTIYF. The CDR3 nucleotides are TGTGCCAGCAGTCCCTGGGACAGTGACTCTGGAAACACCATATATTTT.

A remark on this clonotype: The junction shows a germline mismatch at one end, possibly a read error. The gene calls are TRBV7-7 and TRBJ2-3, with 11 positions matching TRBD2. The J call may be in error: the DNA end matches TRBJ2-1 better. Germline loops: CDR1 SSHAT, CDR2 FNYEAQ (reference sequence). The length of the CDR3 is 14 residues. CDR3 coding DNA: TGTGCTAGCAGCTTAGCGGGAGGGAACAATGAGCAGTTCTTC. This translates into CASSLAGGNNEQFF.

This clonotype was seen at least ten times. The chain links TRBV7-9 to TRBJ1-1, with D possibly being TRBD1 (6 bases). Trimming cost V 7 bases and J 7 bases, with 13 bases left between them. The germline V gene encodes CDR1 SEHNR and CDR2 FQNEAQ (reference sequence). The CDR3 covers 12 residues. The CDR3 DNA is TGTGCCAGCACAGACCCCAGGGGTGAAGCTTTCTTT. It is translated as CASTDPRGEAFF.

V usage is TRBV24-1 and J usage is TRBJ1-2; D is unresolved. Germline CDR1 is KGHDR and CDR2 is SFDVKD. V dropped 1 base and J dropped 8 bases, with 10 bases sitting between them. The CDR3 is 13 residues long. CDR3 residues: CATSDFPSGGYTF. CDR3 in DNA: TGTGCCACCAGTGATTTCCCCAGTGGGGGCTACACCTTC.

The V gene is TRBV19, the J gene TRBJ1-3; possible D gene TRBD1, 5 bases. The CDR3 spans 19 residues. With 7 bases removed from V and 3 bases from J, the gap between germline ends came to 28 bases. Germline CDR1 is LNHDA and CDR2 is SQIVND (reference sequence). DNA for the CDR3: TGTGCCAGTACCCCGTTGAGGGGCACCCAATCTCAAGATGGAAACACCATATATTTT. It is translated as CASTPLRGTQSQDGNTIYF.

The chain recombines TRBV18 with TRBJ2-6; 9 positions agree with TRBD1. J gave up 3 bases and V 0 bases, and 3 bases lay outside the gene matches. The CDR3 is 17 residues long. Germline CDR1 is KGHSH and CDR2 is LQKENI. The CDR3 region is CASSPPGQGSGANVLTF. Here the CDR3 DNA reads TGTGCCAGCTCACCACCCGGACAGGGGAGTGGGGCCAACGTCCTGACTTTC.

This clonotype was detected ten times or more. The rearrangement links TRBV7-3 to TRBJ1-2; D remains ambiguous. The CDR3 length is 13 residues. The germline V gene encodes CDR1 SGHTA and CDR2 FQGTGA. With 1 base removed from V and 7 bases from J, the gap between germline ends came to 10 bases. The CDR3 here is CASSLKGGGGYTF. CDR3 DNA: TGTGCCAGCAGCTTAAAAGGAGGTGGTGGCTACACCTTC.

This clonotype was observed many times. V and J are TRBV28 and TRBJ1-5, with D unresolved. The V gene lost 6 bases and the J gene lost 4 bases, with 22 bases spanning the gap. Germline assignment: CDR1 MDHEN and CDR2 SYDVKM. This CDR3 has 17 residues. CDR3 in amino acids: CASSRTKWAPVNQPQHF. The CDR3 region has the DNA TGTGCCAGCAGCCGCACCAAATGGGCCCCTGTGAATCAGCCCCAGCATTTT.

This clonotype has at least ten counts. The chain uses TRBV24-1 and TRBJ1-2; D is uncertain. V lost 2 bases and J 3 bases, leaving 12 bases between the germline ends. Per the germline V gene, CDR1 is KGHDR and CDR2 is SFDVKD. The CDR3 has 15 amino acids. CDR3 coding DNA: TGTGCCACCAGTGATTCTTGGCCCGGGGACTATGGCTACACCTTC. It translates to CATSDSWPGDYGYTF.

The chain joins TRBV10-3 to TRBJ2-1; TRBD2 is a possible D gene (6 bases). Germline lookup yields CDR1 ENHRY and CDR2 SYGVKD. With 4 bases removed from V and 6 bases from J, the gap between germline ends came to 10 bases. The CDR3 length is 13 residues. The CDR3 loop reads CAISGRDSNEQFF. CDR3 bases: TGTGCCATCAGTGGTAGGGACTCCAATGAGCAGTTCTTC.

This sequence joins TRBV20-1 and TRBJ2-1, with unresolved D. V was cut by 1 base and J by 0 bases, with 10 bases left in between. The V gene's germline CDR1 is DFQATT and CDR2 SNEGSKA (reference sequence). The CDR3 is 15 residues long. CDR3 nucleotides: TGCAGTGCTAGAGGGAAAGAACTCTCCTACAATGAGCAGTTCTTC. Residues: CSARGKELSYNEQFF.